These 20 T cell receptor beta chains were all obtained from the same sample, sequenced in a study of blood T cells in healthy people across ages. Combining a sample-barcoded 5' primer with a J-beta primer mix, a second PCR ran for roughly 7 to 12 cycles. One entry per CDR3 protein, called by TCRdb with MiXCR from the 5' RACE reads. The table has more than 800,000 distinct CDR3 sequences, 40% to 50% seen once. Sequencing used blood. Receptors originate from a woman aged 60-75 years in good health.

The gene calls are TRBV4-1 and TRBJ2-7; D not certain. Germline V CDR1 and CDR2: MGHRA, YSYEKL. The V end lost 3 bases, the J end lost 6 bases, and 15 bases lay between the germline ends. The CDR3 is made up of 14 amino acids. Here the CDR3 DNA reads TGCGCCAGCAGCCATTCCTCCGACGGGTTCGAGCAGTACTTC. Translation: CASSHSSDGFEQYF.

This clonotype has more than one count but fewer than ten. The chain has TRBV13 and TRBJ2-7, with a weak D call TRBD1 (6 bases). This CDR3 is built from 14 residues. Germline V CDR1 and CDR2: PRHDT, FYEKMQ (reference sequence). With 5 bases removed from V and 4 bases from J, the gap between germline ends came to 15 bases. The CDR3 region is CASSRQDNPYEQYF. The CDR3 DNA reads as TGTGCCAGCAGCCGACAGGACAACCCGTACGAGCAGTACTTC.

This chain uses TRBV9 with TRBJ1-5, with D uncertain. V was cut by 0 bases and J by 7 bases, with 11 bases left in between. The germline gives CDR1 SGDLS, CDR2 YYNGEE. CDR3 length equals 14 residues. The CDR3 here is CASSVGPTDQPQHF. CDR3 nucleotides: TGTGCCAGCAGCGTAGGGCCAACAGACCAGCCCCAGCATTTT.

A word on this clonotype: One end of the junction does not line up with germline, which may come from a read error. V and J are TRBV9 and TRBJ2-2, with 9 bases that match TRBD2. The CDR3 has 16 residues. Germline lookup yields CDR1 SGDLS and CDR2 YYNGEE. CDR3 sequence (DNA): TGTGCCAGCAGCCCCTGGGCTAGCGGGAACACCGCGGAGCTGTTTTTT. It codes for CASSPWASGNTAELFF.

This clonotype was picked up one time. The chain links TRBV29-1 to TRBJ1-1; the match to TRBD1 covers 8 bases. This CDR3 has 12 residues. V was clipped by 6 bases and J by 5 bases; unmatched bases: 5. Germline assignment: CDR1 SQVTM and CDR2 ANQGSEA. The CDR3 is CSVRTGRTEAFF. The CDR3 bases are TGCAGCGTCCGGACAGGGCGGACTGAAGCTTTCTTT.

This clonotype was observed a handful of times. The genes are TRBV11-2 and TRBJ2-6; 8 nucleotides match TRBD2. The germline CDR1 and CDR2 sequences are SGHAT and FQNNGV. Trimming removed 3 bases from V and 0 bases from J; junction bases left unmatched: 10. The CDR3 loop spans 19 amino acids. CDR3 loop: CASSFTSTGTSSGANVLTF. CDR3 sequence (DNA): TGTGCCAGCAGCTTTACTTCGACCGGGACTAGCTCTGGGGCCAACGTCCTGACTTTC.

This clonotype appeared once. The chain uses TRBV7-9 and TRBJ1-1, with D possibly TRBD1 on 6 matching bases. Trimming took 1 base from V and 6 from J, leaving 15 bases between them. Germline CDR1 reads SEHNR; CDR2 reads FQNEAQ (reference sequence). CDR3 length: 15 amino acids. The chain's CDR3 is CASSLGTGIGAEAFF. For the CDR3, the DNA is TGTGCCAGCAGCTTAGGAACAGGGATCGGCGCTGAAGCTTTCTTT.

The V call is TRBV28, the J call TRBJ2-1; 9 bases align to TRBD1. The length of the CDR3 is 15 residues. J was trimmed by 7 bases and V by 4 bases; bases with no gene match: 8. Germline CDR1 reads MDHEN; CDR2 reads SYDVKM. The CDR3 region is CASSYGDREYNEQFF. In DNA, the CDR3 is TGTGCCAGCAGTTACGGGGACAGGGAGTATAATGAGCAGTTCTTC.

The chain joins TRBV20-1 to TRBJ1-1, with 9 bases matching TRBD1. CDR3 length equals 12 residues. Germline CDR1 is DFQATT and CDR2 is SNEGSKA (reference sequence). CDR3 residues: CRAQGANTEAFF. Here the CDR3 DNA reads TGCAGAGCACAGGGGGCTAACACTGAAGCTTTCTTT.

The V call is TRBV7-3, the J call TRBJ2-5; 9 bases align to TRBD1. The length of the CDR3 is 15 residues. After removal of 5 bases from V and 4 bases from J, the junction contained 8 bases not matched to a gene. Germline V CDR1 and CDR2: SGHTA, FQGTGA. As DNA, the CDR3 is TGTGCCAGCAGCAAAGGAGGGGGACAGGGAGAGACCCAGTACTTC. Encoded protein: CASSKGGGQGETQYF.

This clonotype was seen more than once but under ten times. CDR3 protein: CSASRREGVHNEQFF. The CDR3 bases are TGCAGTGCTAGCCGCAGGGAAGGGGTACACAATGAGCAGTTCTTC. The chain carries TRBV20-1 and TRBJ2-1; a possible D gene is TRBD1 (5 bases). Trimming removed 3 bases from V and 5 bases from J, with 17 bases in between. CDR1 is DFQATT and CDR2 is SNEGSKA in the germline V gene (reference sequence). This CDR3 comprises 15 residues.

This rearrangement joins TRBV6-6 to TRBJ2-3, with a weak D call TRBD2 (5 bases). There are 14 residues in the CDR3. CDR1 and CDR2 from the germline V gene are MNHNY and SVGAGI (reference sequence). V lost 0 bases, J lost 5 bases, and 9 bases lay in between. This CDR3 reads CASSYSTSRDTQYF. The CDR3 nucleotides are TGTGCCAGCAGTTACTCAACTAGTAGAGATACGCAGTATTTT.

The genes are TRBV20-1 and TRBJ2-1, with D perhaps TRBD2 (6 bases). V shed 2 bases and J shed 4 bases, with 9 bases lying between them. In germline, CDR1 is DFQATT, CDR2 SNEGSKA (reference sequence). The CDR3 loop spans 13 amino acids. This CDR3 is CSARRERYNEQFF. In DNA, the CDR3 is TGCAGTGCTAGACGGGAGAGGTACAATGAGCAGTTCTTC.

The rearrangement links TRBV12-3 or TRBV12-4 to TRBJ1-2; D unresolved. Trimming removed 6 bases from V and 8 bases from J, with 19 bases in between. The CDR3 contains 14 residues. CDR3 nucleotides: TGTGCCAGCAGACCGACTAGTGATGCATTCGGCTACACCTTC. This encodes CASRPTSDAFGYTF.

About this clonotype itself: This clone may be a read error of a much larger clone one base away. The CDR3: CASRGRTGGTSGANVLTF. DNA of the CDR3: TGTGCCAGCCGAGGAAGGACAGGGGGCACTTCTGGGGCCAACGTCCTGACTTTC. The genes are TRBV2 and TRBJ2-6; 11 positions match TRBD1. The CDR3 is made up of 18 amino acids. V was clipped by 8 bases and J by 1 base; unmatched bases: 10. Germline V gene lookup returns CDR1 SNHLY and CDR2 FYNNEI. The variable domain in full, with the rest retrieved from reference TRBV2 and TRBJ2-6, is EPEVTQTPSHQVTQMGQEVILRCVPISNHLYFYWYRQILGQKVEFLVSFYNNEISEKSEIFDDQFSVERPDGSNFTLKIRSTKLEDSAMYFCASRGRTGGTSGANVLTFGAGSRLTVL.

The rearrangement links TRBV5-1 to TRBJ2-4; D is possibly TRBD2 (5 bases). CDR1 SGHRS and CDR2 YFSETQ come from the germline V gene. Deletions cut 5 bases from V and 2 bases from J, with 14 bases between. This CDR3 spans 15 amino acids. CDR3 nucleotides: TGCGCCAGCAGGAGGGCCGAGTGGACCAAAAACATTCAGTACTTC. Its translation: CASRRAEWTKNIQYF.

The chain has TRBV18 and TRBJ2-4; tentatively, D is TRBD1 (6 bases). The CDR3 has 19 amino acids. V was pared by 2 bases and J by 0 bases, with 20 bases between. CDR1 KGHSH and CDR2 LQKENI come from the germline V gene. The DNA of the CDR3 is TGTGCCAGCTCACCAATAACCCCCCCCGACAGGCGAGCCAAAAACATTCAGTACTTC. It is translated as CASSPITPPDRRAKNIQYF.

The table lists this clonotype with a few counts. The chain carries TRBV15 and TRBJ2-7; TRBD2 agrees at 14 bases. Germline CDR1 reads LNHNV; CDR2 reads YYDKDF (reference sequence). Trimming removed 0 bases from V and 0 bases from J; junction bases left unmatched: 10. This CDR3 has 20 amino acids. This CDR3 is CATSRDFGLAGGLSSYEQYF. The CDR3 DNA is TGTGCCACCAGCAGAGATTTCGGACTAGCGGGAGGACTCAGCTCCTACGAGCAGTACTTC. The full variable domain, with the rest looked up from reference TRBV15 and TRBJ2-7, is DAMVIQNPRYQVTQFGKPVTLSCSQTLNHNVMYWYQQKSSQAPKLLFHYYDKDFNNEADTPDNFQSRRPNTSFCFLDIRSPGLGDTAMYLCATSRDFGLAGGLSSYEQYFGPGTRLTVT.

CDR3 coding DNA: TGTGCCAGCTCACCAGAGACTAGCGGGAGTTACGAGCAGTACTTC. It specifies CASSPETSGSYEQYF. V usage is TRBV18 and J usage is TRBJ2-7; 12 positions agree with TRBD2. Germline V gives CDR1 KGHSH, CDR2 LQKENI. The length of the CDR3 is 15 residues. V trimming: 2 bases; J trimming: 4 bases; junction bases outside the gene matches: 3. Looking up the rest from reference TRBV18 and TRBJ2-7 gives the full variable domain: NAGVMQNPRHLVRRRGQEARLRCSPMKGHSHVYWYRQLPEEGLKFMVYLQKENIIDESGMPKERFSAEFPKEGPSILRIQQVVRGDSAAYFCASSPETSGSYEQYFGPGTRLTVT.

This clonotype has only one observation. The chain is built from TRBV20-1 and TRBJ2-7, with TRBD1 matching over 7 bases. Unmatched junction bases numbered 14, after V lost 2 bases and J lost 10 bases. From germline, CDR1 is DFQATT and CDR2 SNEGSKA (reference sequence). The CDR3 is 14 residues long. CDR3 sequence: CSARYQGVSAAQYF. The CDR3 bases are TGCAGTGCTAGATATCAGGGGGTCTCCGCGGCCCAGTACTTC.